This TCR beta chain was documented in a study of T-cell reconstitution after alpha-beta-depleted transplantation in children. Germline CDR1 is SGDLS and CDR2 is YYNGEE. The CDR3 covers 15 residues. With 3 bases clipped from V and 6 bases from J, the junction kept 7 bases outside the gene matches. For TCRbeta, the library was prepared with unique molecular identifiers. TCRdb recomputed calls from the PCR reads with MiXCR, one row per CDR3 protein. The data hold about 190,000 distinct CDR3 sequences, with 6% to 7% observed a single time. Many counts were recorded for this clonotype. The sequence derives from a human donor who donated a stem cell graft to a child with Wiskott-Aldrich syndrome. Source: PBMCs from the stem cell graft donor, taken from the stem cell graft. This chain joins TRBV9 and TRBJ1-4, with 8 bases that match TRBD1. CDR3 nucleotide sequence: TGTGCCAGCAGCGCCACTCAGGGGGCCGATGAAAAACTGTTTTTT. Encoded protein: CASSATQGADEKLFF.